A selection of T cell receptor beta chains follows, all from one sample in a study of cytomegalovirus exposure and HLA in healthy donors. Sequenced by immunoSEQ multiplex PCR; TCRdb stores in-frame clones only, minus some. The data contain roughly 120,000 clones, roughly 76% of them seen just once; the ten biggest clones take up roughly 13%. Source material: PBMCs. The receptors here all came from an older woman in good health and CMV-seropositive. The CDR3 runs from the conserved cysteine through the conserved F or W. Fields, in order: D gene, V gene, J gene, clone size, CDR3 DNA, CDR3 protein. The D gene is left open where the match is weak. Where a row states a size, it is once, few, many or the class of an expanded clone; other rows omit it.

D gene: NA
V gene: TRBV2
J gene: TRBJ2-7
clone size: NA
CDR3 DNA: TGTGCTAGCAGTGGCACTTGGAGCTCCTACGAGCAGTACTTC
CDR3 protein: CASSGTWSSYEQYF

D gene: NA
V gene: TRBV18
J gene: TRBJ1-4
clone size: NA
CDR3 DNA: TGTGCCAGCTCACCACCACAGGATTGGAATGAAAAACTGTTTTTT
CDR3 protein: CASSPPQDWNEKLFF

D gene: NA
V gene: TRBV6-6
J gene: TRBJ2-5
clone size: NA
CDR3 DNA: TGTGCCAGCAGGATTAGCGTAAGGGAGACCCAGTACTTC
CDR3 protein: CASRISVRETQYF

D gene: NA
V gene: TRBV15
J gene: TRBJ1-1
clone size: few
CDR3 DNA: TGTGCCACCAGCAGAGAAACAGTCAACACTGAAGCTTTCTTT
CDR3 protein: CATSRETVNTEAFF

D gene: NA
V gene: TRBV27
J gene: TRBJ2-5
clone size: NA
CDR3 DNA: TGTGCCAGCAGTACGAGAGAGACCCAGTACTTC
CDR3 protein: CASSTRETQYF

D gene: NA
V gene: TRBV5-6
J gene: TRBJ2-7
clone size: NA
CDR3 DNA: TGTGCCAGCAGCTTGGAGAGGGATGTCTCAAGCCGGGGCTACGAGCAGTACTTC
CDR3 protein: CASSLERDVSSRGYEQYF

D gene: NA
V gene: TRBV4-2
J gene: TRBJ2-7
clone size: NA
CDR3 DNA: TGTGCCAGCAGCCTCGGTGGGGCGGCGGGGGCCACCCTCTCCTACGAGCAGTACTTC
CDR3 protein: CASSLGGAAGATLSYEQYF

D gene: NA
V gene: TRBV4-1
J gene: TRBJ1-1
clone size: NA
CDR3 DNA: TGCGCCAGCAGCCAAGGTACCAACAGGCAAGCTTTCTTT
CDR3 protein: CASSQGTNRQAFF

D gene: NA
V gene: TRBV5-6
J gene: TRBJ2-2
clone size: NA
CDR3 DNA: TGTGCCAGCAGCTTCAACAGGCTGTACACCGGGGAGCTGTTTTTT
CDR3 protein: CASSFNRLYTGELFF

D gene: TRBD2
V gene: TRBV4-3
J gene: TRBJ2-1
clone size: few
CDR3 DNA: TGCGCCAGCAGCCAAGATCGGGGGGGGTCTTACAATGAGCAGTTCTTC
CDR3 protein: CASSQDRGGSYNEQFF

D gene: NA
V gene: TRBV9
J gene: TRBJ2-7
clone size: NA
CDR3 DNA: TGTGCCAGCAGTCAGGGAAAAAAATACGAGCAGTACTTC
CDR3 protein: CASSQGKKYEQYF

D gene: NA
V gene: TRBV12-5
J gene: TRBJ1-1
clone size: NA
CDR3 DNA: TGTGCTAGTGGTTTGGGGCAGGGTATGAACACTGAAGCTTTCTTT
CDR3 protein: CASGLGQGMNTEAFF